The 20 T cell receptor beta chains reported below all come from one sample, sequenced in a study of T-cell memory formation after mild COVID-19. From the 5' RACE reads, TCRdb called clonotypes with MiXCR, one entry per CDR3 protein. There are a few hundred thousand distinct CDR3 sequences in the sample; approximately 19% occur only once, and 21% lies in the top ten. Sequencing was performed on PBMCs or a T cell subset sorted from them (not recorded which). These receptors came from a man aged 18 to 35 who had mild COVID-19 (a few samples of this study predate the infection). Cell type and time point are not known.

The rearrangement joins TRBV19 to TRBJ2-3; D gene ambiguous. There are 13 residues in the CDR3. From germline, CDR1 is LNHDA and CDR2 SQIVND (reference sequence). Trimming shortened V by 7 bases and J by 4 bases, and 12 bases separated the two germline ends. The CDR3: CASNNGLADTQYF. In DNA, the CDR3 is TGTGCCAGTAATAACGGGCTGGCAGATACGCAGTATTTT.

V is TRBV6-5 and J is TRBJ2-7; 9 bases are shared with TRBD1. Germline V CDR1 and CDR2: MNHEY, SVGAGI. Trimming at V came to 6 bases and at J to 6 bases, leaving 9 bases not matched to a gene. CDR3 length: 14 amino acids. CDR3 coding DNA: TGTGCCAGCAGCAGGGGACAGGGTGTATCCGAGCAGTACTTC. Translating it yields CASSRGQGVSEQYF.

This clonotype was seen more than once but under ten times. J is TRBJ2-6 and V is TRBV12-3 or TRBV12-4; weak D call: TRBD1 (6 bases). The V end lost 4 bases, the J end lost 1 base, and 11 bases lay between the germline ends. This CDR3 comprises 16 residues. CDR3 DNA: TGTGCCAGCAGTTCTCAGGGGTCTTCTGGGGCCAACGTCCTGACTTTC. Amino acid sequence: CASSSQGSSGANVLTF.

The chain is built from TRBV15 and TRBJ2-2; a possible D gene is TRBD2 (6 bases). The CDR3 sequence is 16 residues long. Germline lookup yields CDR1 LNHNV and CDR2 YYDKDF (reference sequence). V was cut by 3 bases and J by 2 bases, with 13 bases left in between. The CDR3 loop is CATSSPGLSNTGELFF. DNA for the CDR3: TGTGCCACCAGCAGTCCGGGACTTTCAAACACCGGGGAGCTGTTTTTT.

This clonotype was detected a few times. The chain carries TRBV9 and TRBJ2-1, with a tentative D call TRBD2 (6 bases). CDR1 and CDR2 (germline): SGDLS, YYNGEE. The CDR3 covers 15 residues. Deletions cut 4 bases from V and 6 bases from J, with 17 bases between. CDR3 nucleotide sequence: TGTGCCAGCAGCCCCCGCGGGGCCCCCCTCAATGAGCAGTTCTTC. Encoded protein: CASSPRGAPLNEQFF.

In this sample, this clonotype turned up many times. The CDR3 DNA reads TGTGCCAGCAGCCGTAGAATACCCCCCGGGGATGAGCAGTTCTTC. Protein: CASSRRIPPGDEQFF. This chain connects TRBV11-2 to TRBJ2-1, with D possibly TRBD2 on 5 matching bases. V lost 5 bases to trimming and J lost 8 bases, with 19 bases between them. CDR1 is SGHAT and CDR2 is FQNNGV in the germline V gene. This CDR3 region has 15 residues.

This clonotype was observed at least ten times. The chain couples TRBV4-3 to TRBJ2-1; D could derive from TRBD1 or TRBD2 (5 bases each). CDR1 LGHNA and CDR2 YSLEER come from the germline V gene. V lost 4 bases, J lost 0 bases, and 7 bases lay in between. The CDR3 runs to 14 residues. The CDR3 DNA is TGCGCCAGCAGCCCAGGGAGCTCCTACAATGAGCAGTTCTTC. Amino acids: CASSPGSSYNEQFF.

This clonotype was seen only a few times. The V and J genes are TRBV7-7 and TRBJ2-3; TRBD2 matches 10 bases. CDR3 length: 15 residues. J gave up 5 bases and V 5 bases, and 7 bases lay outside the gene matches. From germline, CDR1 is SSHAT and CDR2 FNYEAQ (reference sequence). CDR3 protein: CASSASGGAKDTQYF. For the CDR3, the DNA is TGTGCCAGCAGCGCGAGCGGGGGGGCAAAAGATACGCAGTATTTT.

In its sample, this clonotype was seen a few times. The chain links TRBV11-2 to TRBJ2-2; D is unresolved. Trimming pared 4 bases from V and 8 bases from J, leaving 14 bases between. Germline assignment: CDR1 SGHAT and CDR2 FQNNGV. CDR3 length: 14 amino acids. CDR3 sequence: CASSSRDVRGELFF. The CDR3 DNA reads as TGTGCCAGCAGCTCCCGAGATGTCAGGGGGGAGCTGTTTTTT.

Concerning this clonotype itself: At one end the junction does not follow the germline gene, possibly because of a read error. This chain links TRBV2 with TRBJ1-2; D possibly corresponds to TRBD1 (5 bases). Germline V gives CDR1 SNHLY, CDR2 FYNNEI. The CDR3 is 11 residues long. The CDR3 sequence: CASRASRTPDF. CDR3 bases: TGTGCCAGCAGAGCGTCCAGGACACCAGACTTC.

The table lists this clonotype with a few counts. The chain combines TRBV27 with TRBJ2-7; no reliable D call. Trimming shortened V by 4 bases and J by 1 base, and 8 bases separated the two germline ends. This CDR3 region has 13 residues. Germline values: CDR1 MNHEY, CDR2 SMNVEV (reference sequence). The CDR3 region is CASSWADSYEQYF. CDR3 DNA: TGTGCCAGCAGTTGGGCGGATTCCTACGAGCAGTACTTC.

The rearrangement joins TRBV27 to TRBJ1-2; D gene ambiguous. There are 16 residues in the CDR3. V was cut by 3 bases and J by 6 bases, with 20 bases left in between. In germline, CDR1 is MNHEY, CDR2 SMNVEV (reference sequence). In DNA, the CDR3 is TGTGCCAGCAGTTTTGGGAGTTCGAAACACCGGGATGGCTACACCTTC. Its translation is CASSFGSSKHRDGYTF.

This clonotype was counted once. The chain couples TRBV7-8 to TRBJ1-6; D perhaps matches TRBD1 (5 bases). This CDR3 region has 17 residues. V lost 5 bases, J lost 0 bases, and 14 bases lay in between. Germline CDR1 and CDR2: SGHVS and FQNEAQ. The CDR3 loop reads CASSPETASSYNSPLHF. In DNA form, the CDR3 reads TGTGCCAGCAGCCCGGAGACAGCGAGCTCCTATAATTCACCCCTCCACTTT.

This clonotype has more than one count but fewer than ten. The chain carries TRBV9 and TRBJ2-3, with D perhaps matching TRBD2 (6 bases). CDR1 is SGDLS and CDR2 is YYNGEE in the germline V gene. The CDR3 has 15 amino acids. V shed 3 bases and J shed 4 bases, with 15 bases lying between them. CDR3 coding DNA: TGTGCCAGCAGCGCACAAGGAGGGTTAGCAGATACGCAGTATTTT. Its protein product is CASSAQGGLADTQYF. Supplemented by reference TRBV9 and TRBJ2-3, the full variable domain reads DSGVTQTPKHLITATGQRVTLRCSPRSGDLSVYWYQQSLDQGLQFLIQYYNGEERAKGNILERFSAQQFPDLHSELNLSSLELGDSALYFCASSAQGGLADTQYFGPGTRLTVL.

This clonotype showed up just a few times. The chain's CDR3 is CAIYDSRGSGEQFF. The CDR3 nucleotides are TGTGCCATCTACGATTCAAGGGGAAGCGGTGAGCAGTTCTTC. This chain links TRBV10-3 with TRBJ2-1, with D perhaps assigned TRBD1 or TRBD2 (5 bases each). This CDR3 comprises 14 residues. Germline assignment: CDR1 ENHRY and CDR2 SYGVKD. Trimming pared 8 bases from V and 9 bases from J, leaving 20 bases between.

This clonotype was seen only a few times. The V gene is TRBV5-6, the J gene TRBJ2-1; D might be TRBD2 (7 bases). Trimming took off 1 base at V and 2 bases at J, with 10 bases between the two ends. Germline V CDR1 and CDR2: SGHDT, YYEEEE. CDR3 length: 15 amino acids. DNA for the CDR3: TGTGCCAGCAGCTTGCCGGGGGGCACCTACAATGAGCAGTTCTTC. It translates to CASSLPGGTYNEQFF.

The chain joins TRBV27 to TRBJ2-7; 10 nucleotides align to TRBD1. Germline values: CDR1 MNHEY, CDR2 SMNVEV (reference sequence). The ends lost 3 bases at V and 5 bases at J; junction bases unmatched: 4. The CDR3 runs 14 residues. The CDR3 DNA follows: TGTGCCAGCAGTTTGCGGGACAGGGGTCACGAGCAGTACTTC. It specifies CASSLRDRGHEQYF.

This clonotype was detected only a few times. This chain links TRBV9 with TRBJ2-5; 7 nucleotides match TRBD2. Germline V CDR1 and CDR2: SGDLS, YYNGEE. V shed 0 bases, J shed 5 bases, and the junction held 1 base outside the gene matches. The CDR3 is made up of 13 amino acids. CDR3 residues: CASSVVAGETQYF. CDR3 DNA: TGTGCCAGCAGCGTAGTAGCGGGTGAGACCCAGTACTTC. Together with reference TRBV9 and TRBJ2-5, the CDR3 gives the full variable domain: DSGVTQTPKHLITATGQRVTLRCSPRSGDLSVYWYQQSLDQGLQFLIQYYNGEERAKGNILERFSAQQFPDLHSELNLSSLELGDSALYFCASSVVAGETQYFGPGTRLLVL.

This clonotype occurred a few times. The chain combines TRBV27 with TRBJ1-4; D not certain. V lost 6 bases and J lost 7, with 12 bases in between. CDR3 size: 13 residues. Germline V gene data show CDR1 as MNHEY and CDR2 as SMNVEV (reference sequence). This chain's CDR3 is CASSRWGGEKLFF. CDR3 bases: TGTGCCAGCAGCAGGTGGGGAGGTGAAAAACTGTTTTTT.

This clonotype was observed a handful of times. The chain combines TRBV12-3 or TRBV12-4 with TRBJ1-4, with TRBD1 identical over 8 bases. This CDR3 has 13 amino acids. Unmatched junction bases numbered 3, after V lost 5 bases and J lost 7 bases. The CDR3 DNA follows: TGTGCCAGCAGTCCACAGGGGGGTGAAAAACTGTTTTTT. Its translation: CASSPQGGEKLFF.